These 19 T cell receptor beta chains originate from one sample sequenced in a study of blood T cell repertoires in COVID-19. Assay used: immunoSEQ multiplex PCR; TCRdb lists only in-frame clones, some missing. This sample has 250,000 to 350,000 clones, with about nine tenths found just once. The sample consisted of peripheral blood. These receptors originate from a woman in her sixties with acute or convalescent COVID-19.

This chain links TRBV27 with TRBJ1-2; D possibly corresponds to TRBD1 (6 bases). V lost 0 bases and J lost 5, with 7 bases in between. Germline V gives CDR1 MNHEY, CDR2 SMNVEV (reference sequence). The CDR3 covers 13 residues. The CDR3 DNA reads as TGTGCCAGCAGTTTATCTCAGGGGTATGGCTACACCTTC. Translation gives CASSLSQGYGYTF.

This rearrangement joins TRBV24-1 to TRBJ1-5, with 7 bases identical to TRBD1. V was pared by 5 bases and J by 4 bases, with 7 bases of the junction left unmatched. The germline CDR1 and CDR2 sequences are KGHDR and SFDVKD. The CDR3 is 15 residues long. CDR3 region: CATSAVGGPNQPQHF. The CDR3 DNA reads as TGTGCCACCAGTGCCGTAGGGGGCCCTAATCAGCCCCAGCATTTT.

The V and J genes are TRBV6-5 and TRBJ2-7; D may be TRBD2 (6 bases). Germline assignment: CDR1 MNHEY and CDR2 SVGAGI. Trimming removed 3 bases at V and 2 bases at J, with 14 bases between. This CDR3 is 15 amino acids long. CDR3: CASSYNSGLTYEQYF. The DNA for the CDR3 is TGTGCCAGCAGTTATAATAGCGGCCTCACCTACGAGCAGTACTTC.

This clone came up once. The chain is built from TRBV6-5 and TRBJ1-2; a weak D match, TRBD1 (6 bases). Trimming took 8 bases from V and 4 from J, leaving 20 bases between them. Germline V gives CDR1 MNHEY, CDR2 SVGAGI. There are 15 residues in the CDR3. The CDR3 reads CASAPRDNALYGYTF. The CDR3 bases are TGTGCCAGCGCTCCCCGGGACAACGCTCTCTATGGCTACACCTTC.

The V gene is TRBV13, the J gene TRBJ1-5; D not resolved. Looked up from germline, CDR1 is PRHDT and CDR2 is FYEKMQ (reference sequence). V was cut by 0 bases and J by 2 bases, with 8 bases left in between. The CDR3 sequence is 15 residues long. The CDR3 loop is CASSLGGAGNQPQHF. The CDR3 DNA sequence: TGTGCCAGCAGCTTAGGCGGCGCGGGCAATCAGCCCCAGCATTTT.

The chain uses TRBV4-3 and TRBJ2-1; TRBD2 aligns across 10 bases. The CDR3 contains 19 residues. Germline CDR1 is LGHNA and CDR2 is YSLEER. Unmatched junction bases numbered 15, after V lost 3 bases and J lost 4 bases. The CDR3 reads CASSQGLAITKDVYNEQFF. In DNA form, the CDR3 reads TGCGCCAGCAGCCAGGGACTAGCGATAACAAAGGACGTGTACAATGAGCAGTTCTTC.

The CDR3 is CASSNGQAQETQYF. CDR3 nucleotide sequence: TGTGCCAGCAGTAATGGACAGGCTCAAGAGACCCAGTACTTC. The J gene is TRBJ2-5, the V gene TRBV28; 7 nucleotides line up with TRBD1. J gave up 2 bases and V 5 bases, and 5 bases lay outside the gene matches. CDR3 length: 14 amino acids. The germline V gene encodes CDR1 MDHEN and CDR2 SYDVKM.

This chain uses TRBV9 with TRBJ2-7; unclear D gene. Trimming cost V 0 bases and J 6 bases, with 19 bases left between them. The CDR3 has 16 amino acids. Germline V gene lookup returns CDR1 SGDLS and CDR2 YYNGEE. The CDR3 sequence: CASSVGSAGVTSEQYF. CDR3 nucleotide sequence: TGTGCCAGCAGCGTAGGTTCGGCCGGAGTGACGAGCGAGCAGTACTTC.

The chain joins TRBV5-4 to TRBJ1-2; the match to TRBD1 covers 9 bases. J gave up 8 bases and V 7 bases, and 9 bases lay outside the gene matches. The CDR3 is 13 residues long. The germline V gene encodes CDR1 SGHNT and CDR2 YYREEE (reference sequence). The CDR3 region is CASWGGTGTGYTF. In DNA form, the CDR3 reads TGTGCCAGCTGGGGAGGGACAGGGACCGGCTACACCTTC.

The chain carries TRBV6-6 and TRBJ1-3; maybe TRBD1 (5 bases). Germline V lookup: CDR1 MNHNY, CDR2 SVGAGI (reference sequence). Trimming cost V 2 bases and J 0 bases, with 11 bases left between them. The CDR3 has 16 amino acids. CDR3 bases: TGTGCCAGCAGTTACGGGGCAGGAGACTCTGGAAACACCATATATTTT. Translated: CASSYGAGDSGNTIYF.

This clone came up a few times. The chain uses TRBV18 and TRBJ2-6; 9 bases fit TRBD1. This CDR3 is 18 amino acids long. Looked up from germline, CDR1 is KGHSH and CDR2 is LQKENI. V shed 3 bases and J 1 base; nucleotides not matched to a gene: 7. The DNA of the CDR3 is TGTGCCAGCTCACCCGGGACAGGGCTAGGATCTGGGGCCAACGTCCTGACTTTC. Translated, it gives CASSPGTGLGSGANVLTF.

The chain links TRBV9 to TRBJ1-2; tentative D call: TRBD1 (5 bases). This CDR3 has 14 residues. Trimming removed 3 bases from V and 1 base from J, with 10 bases in between. Germline CDR1 and CDR2: SGDLS and YYNGEE. Written as DNA, the CDR3 is TGTGCCAGCAGCGGACAGAGCGATAACTATGGCTACACCTTC. Residues: CASSGQSDNYGYTF.

This rearrangement joins TRBV27 to TRBJ1-6, with TRBD1 as a possible D gene (6 bases). Germline loops: CDR1 MNHEY, CDR2 SMNVEV (reference sequence). The CDR3 extends over 19 amino acids. Deletions cut 2 bases from V and 0 bases from J, with 17 bases between. CDR3 sequence: CASSLNRAPGFSYNSPLHF. CDR3 bases: TGTGCCAGCAGTTTAAACAGGGCCCCTGGCTTCTCCTATAATTCACCCCTCCACTTT.

The chain joins TRBV6-1 to TRBJ1-3, with 8 bases identical to TRBD1. The CDR3 totals 14 residues. J was trimmed by 2 bases and V by 10 bases; bases with no gene match: 7. Germline V gene data show CDR1 as MNHNS and CDR2 as SASEGT. The CDR3 spells CATKQGAAGNTIYF. In DNA form, the CDR3 reads TGTGCCACCAAGCAGGGGGCCGCTGGAAACACCATATATTTT.

The V call is TRBV6-5, the J call TRBJ2-7; 9 nucleotides agree with TRBD2. This CDR3 is 15 amino acids long. From germline, CDR1 is MNHEY and CDR2 SVGAGI. The ends lost 10 bases at V and 1 base at J; junction bases unmatched: 11. CDR3: CAIIGWTSESYEQYF. The CDR3 coding sequence is TGTGCCATAATAGGGTGGACTAGCGAATCCTACGAGCAGTACTTC.

The chain is built from TRBV7-9 and TRBJ1-2, with D tentatively TRBD1 (5 bases). The germline V gene has CDR1 SEHNR and CDR2 FQNEAQ (reference sequence). CDR3 length: 13 residues. Trimming removed 2 bases at V and 8 bases at J, with 12 bases between. In nucleotides, the CDR3 is TGTGCCAGCAGCTTATTGGGGCCAGCAGGCTACACCTTC. Translating gives CASSLLGPAGYTF.

The rearrangement joins TRBV11-2 to TRBJ2-2; a possible D gene is TRBD2 (6 bases). V lost 0 bases, J lost 5 bases, and 7 bases lay in between. Germline V gene sequence: CDR1 SGHAT, CDR2 FQNNGV. This CDR3 has 14 amino acids. The DNA of the CDR3 is TGTGCCAGCAGCTTAGAGGGGGGTACCGGGGAGCTGTTTTTT. This sequence encodes CASSLEGGTGELFF.

The chain links TRBV19 to TRBJ2-7; a possible D gene is TRBD2 (6 bases). The germline gives CDR1 LNHDA, CDR2 SQIVND (reference sequence). CDR3 length: 16 residues. Trimming left V 3 bases short and J 2 bases short, with 17 bases between. CDR3 DNA: TGTGCCAGTAGTATCTTTGCTGGTAGCGGAGCCTACGAGCAGTACTTC. Amino acids: CASSIFAGSGAYEQYF.

The chain combines TRBV6-5 with TRBJ1-1; 8 nucleotides align to TRBD1. The CDR3 consists of 15 residues. V lost 5 bases, J lost 0 bases, and 5 bases stayed unmatched. Per germline, CDR1 MNHEY and CDR2 SVGAGI. For the CDR3, the DNA is TGTGCCAGCAGTAGGACAGGGTCCATGAACACTGAAGCTTTCTTT. It yields the protein CASSRTGSMNTEAFF.